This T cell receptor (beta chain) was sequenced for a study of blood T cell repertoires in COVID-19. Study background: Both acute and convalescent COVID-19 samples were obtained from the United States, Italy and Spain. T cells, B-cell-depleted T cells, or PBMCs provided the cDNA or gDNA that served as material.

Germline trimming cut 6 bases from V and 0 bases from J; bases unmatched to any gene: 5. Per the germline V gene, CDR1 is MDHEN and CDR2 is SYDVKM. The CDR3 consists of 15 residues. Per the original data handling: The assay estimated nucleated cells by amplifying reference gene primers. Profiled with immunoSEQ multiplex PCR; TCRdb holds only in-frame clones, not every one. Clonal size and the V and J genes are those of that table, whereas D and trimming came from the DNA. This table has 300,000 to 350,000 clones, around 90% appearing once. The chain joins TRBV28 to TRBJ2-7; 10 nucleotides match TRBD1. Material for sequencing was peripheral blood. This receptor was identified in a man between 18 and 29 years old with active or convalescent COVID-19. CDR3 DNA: TGTGCCAGCAGACCCTGGACAGGGGGCTCCTACGAGCAGTACTTC. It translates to CASRPWTGGSYEQYF. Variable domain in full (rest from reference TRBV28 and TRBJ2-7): DVKVTQSSRYLVKRTGEKVFLECVQDMDHENMFWYRQDPGLGLRLIYFSYDVKMKEKGDIPEGYSVSREKKERFSLILESASTNQTSMYLCASRPWTGGSYEQYFGPGTRLTVT.